This T cell receptor (beta chain) was sequenced in a study of T cell repertoires in breast cancer. During the second nested PCR, blocking oligonucleotides suppressed genes that were not paired. Using its own MiXCR run on the emulsion pairing reads, TCRdb lists one record per CDR3 protein. The table has tens of thousands of distinct CDR3 sequences, 45% seen once; the top ten hold approximately 57%. The expanded emulsion RT-PCR method captured paired alpha and beta chains from CD8+ T cells. To note about this clonotype: Its target is not known.

Study observations and caveats: Antigen-based selection and expansion was suggested by diverse encodings of shared TCRs. Tumor-free sentinel nodes shared only about 2.1% of tumor TCRs; involved nodes shared 7.5% to 8.5%.

The CDR3 consists of 15 residues. Per the germline V gene, CDR1 is DFQATT and CDR2 is SNEGSKA (reference sequence). Trimming removed 3 bases at V and 0 bases at J, with 12 bases between. This clonotype originated in a pool of human donors with breast cancer or a healthy control (not recorded which). V gene TRBV20-1 combines with J gene TRBJ1-5; D not resolved. Sequencing used CD8+ T cells. The CDR3 region has the DNA TGCAGTGCTAGTACCGCCGGTTATAGCAATCAGCCCCAGCATTTT. Its translation is CSASTAGYSNQPQHF.